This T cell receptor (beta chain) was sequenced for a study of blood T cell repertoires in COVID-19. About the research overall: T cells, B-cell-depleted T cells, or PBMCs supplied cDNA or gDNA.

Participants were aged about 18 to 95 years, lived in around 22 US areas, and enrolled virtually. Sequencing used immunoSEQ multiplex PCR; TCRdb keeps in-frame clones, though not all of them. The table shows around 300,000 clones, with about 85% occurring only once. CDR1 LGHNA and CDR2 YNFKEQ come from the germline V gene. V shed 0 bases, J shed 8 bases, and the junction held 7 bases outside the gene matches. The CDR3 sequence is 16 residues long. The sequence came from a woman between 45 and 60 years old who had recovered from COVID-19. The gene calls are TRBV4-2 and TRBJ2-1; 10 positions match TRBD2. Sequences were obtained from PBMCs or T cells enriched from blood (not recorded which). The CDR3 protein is CASSQDPASGRYEQFF. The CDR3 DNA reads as TGTGCCAGCAGCCAAGATCCAGCTAGCGGGAGATATGAGCAGTTCTTC.